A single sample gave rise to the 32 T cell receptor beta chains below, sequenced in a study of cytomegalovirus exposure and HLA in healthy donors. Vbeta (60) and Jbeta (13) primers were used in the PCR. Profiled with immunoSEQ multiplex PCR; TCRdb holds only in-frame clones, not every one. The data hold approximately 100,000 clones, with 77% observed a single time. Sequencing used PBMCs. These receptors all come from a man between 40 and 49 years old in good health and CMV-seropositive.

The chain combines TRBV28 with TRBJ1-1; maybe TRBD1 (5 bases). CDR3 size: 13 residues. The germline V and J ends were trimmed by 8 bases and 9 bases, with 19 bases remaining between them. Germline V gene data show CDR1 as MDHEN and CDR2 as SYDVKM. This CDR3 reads CASDLIPQGKAFF. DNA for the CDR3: TGTGCCAGCGACCTTATTCCCCAGGGAAAAGCTTTCTTT.

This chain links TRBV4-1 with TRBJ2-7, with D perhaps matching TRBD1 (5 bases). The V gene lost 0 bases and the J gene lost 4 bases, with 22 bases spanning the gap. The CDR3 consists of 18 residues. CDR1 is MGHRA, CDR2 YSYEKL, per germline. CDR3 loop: CASSQEGHRVSPAYEQYF. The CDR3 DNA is TGCGCCAGCAGCCAAGAGGGGCATAGGGTCTCTCCCGCTTACGAGCAGTACTTC.

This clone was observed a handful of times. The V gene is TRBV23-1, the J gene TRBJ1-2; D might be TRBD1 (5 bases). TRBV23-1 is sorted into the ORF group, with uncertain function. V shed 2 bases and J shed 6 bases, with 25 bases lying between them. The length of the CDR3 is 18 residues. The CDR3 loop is CASSQGRTMALGPDGYTF. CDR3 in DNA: TGCGCCAGCAGTCAAGGACGGACAATGGCCCTTGGGCCGGATGGCTACACCTTC.

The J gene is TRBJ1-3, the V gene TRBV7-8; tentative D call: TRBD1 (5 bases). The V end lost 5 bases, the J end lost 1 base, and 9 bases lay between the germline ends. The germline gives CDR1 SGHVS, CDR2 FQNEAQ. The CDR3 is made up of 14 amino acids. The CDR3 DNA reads TGTGCCAGCAGCAAAGGGACTTCTGGAAACACCATATATTTT. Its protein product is CASSKGTSGNTIYF.

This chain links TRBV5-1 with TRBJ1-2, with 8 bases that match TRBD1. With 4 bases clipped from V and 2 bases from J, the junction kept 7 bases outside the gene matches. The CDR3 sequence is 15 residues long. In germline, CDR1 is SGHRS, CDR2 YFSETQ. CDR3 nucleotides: TGCGCCAGCAGCCGGGCGGGGGACAGGAACTATGGCTACACCTTC. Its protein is CASSRAGDRNYGYTF.

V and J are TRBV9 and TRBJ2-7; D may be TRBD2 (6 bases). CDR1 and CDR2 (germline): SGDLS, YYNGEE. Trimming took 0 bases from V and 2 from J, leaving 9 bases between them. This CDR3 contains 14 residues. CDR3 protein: CASSVEAGPYEQYF. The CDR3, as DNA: TGTGCCAGCAGCGTAGAGGCGGGGCCCTACGAGCAGTACTTC.

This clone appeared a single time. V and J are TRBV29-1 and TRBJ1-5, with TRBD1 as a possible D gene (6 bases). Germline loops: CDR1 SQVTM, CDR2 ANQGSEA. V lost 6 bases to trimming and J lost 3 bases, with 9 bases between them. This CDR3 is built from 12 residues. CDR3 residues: CSVRGPNQPQHF. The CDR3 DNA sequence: TGCAGCGTCAGGGGCCCCAATCAGCCCCAGCATTTT.

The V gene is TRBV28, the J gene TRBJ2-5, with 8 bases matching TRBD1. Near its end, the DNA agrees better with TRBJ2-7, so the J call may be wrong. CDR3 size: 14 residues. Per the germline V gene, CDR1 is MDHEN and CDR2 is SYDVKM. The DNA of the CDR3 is TGTGCCAGCAGTCAACCGGGACAGGCCTACGAGCAGTACTTC. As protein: CASSQPGQAYEQYF.

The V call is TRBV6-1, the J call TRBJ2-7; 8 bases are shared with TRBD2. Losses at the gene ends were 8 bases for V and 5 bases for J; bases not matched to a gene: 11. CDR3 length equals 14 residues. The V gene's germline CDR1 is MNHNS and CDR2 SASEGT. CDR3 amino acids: CASPPGGTFHEQYF. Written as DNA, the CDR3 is TGTGCCAGCCCTCCGGGGGGGACTTTCCACGAGCAGTACTTC.

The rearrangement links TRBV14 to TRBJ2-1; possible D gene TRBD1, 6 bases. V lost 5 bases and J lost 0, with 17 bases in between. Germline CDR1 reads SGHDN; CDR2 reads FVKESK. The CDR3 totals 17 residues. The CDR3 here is CASSYAPGESSYNEQFF. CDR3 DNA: TGTGCCAGCAGCTATGCCCCAGGGGAGAGCTCCTACAATGAGCAGTTCTTC.

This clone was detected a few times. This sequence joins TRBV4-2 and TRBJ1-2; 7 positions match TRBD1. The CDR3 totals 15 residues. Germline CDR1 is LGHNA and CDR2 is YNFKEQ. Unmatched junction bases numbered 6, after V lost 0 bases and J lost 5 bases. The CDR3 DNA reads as TGTGCCAGCAGCCAAGATTGGGGACAGAAGTATGGCTACACCTTC. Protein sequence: CASSQDWGQKYGYTF.

The CDR3 sequence is CSVWRGGTYEQYF. CDR3 nucleotide sequence: TGCAGCGTTTGGCGGGGCGGCACCTACGAGCAGTACTTC. V gene TRBV29-1 combines with J gene TRBJ2-7, with D possibly being TRBD2 (6 bases). V was cut by 5 bases and J by 2 bases, with 13 bases left in between. The length of the CDR3 is 13 residues. Per the germline V gene, CDR1 is SQVTM and CDR2 is ANQGSEA.

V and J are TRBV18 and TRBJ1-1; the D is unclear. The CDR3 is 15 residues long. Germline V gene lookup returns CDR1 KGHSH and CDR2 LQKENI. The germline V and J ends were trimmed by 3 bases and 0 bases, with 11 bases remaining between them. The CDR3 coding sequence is TGTGCCAGCTCACCGTCAGACACGATGAACACTGAAGCTTTCTTT. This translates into CASSPSDTMNTEAFF. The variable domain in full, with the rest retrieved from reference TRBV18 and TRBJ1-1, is NAGVMQNPRHLVRRRGQEARLRCSPMKGHSHVYWYRQLPEEGLKFMVYLQKENIIDESGMPKERFSAEFPKEGPSILRIQQVVRGDSAAYFCASSPSDTMNTEAFFGQGTRLTVV.

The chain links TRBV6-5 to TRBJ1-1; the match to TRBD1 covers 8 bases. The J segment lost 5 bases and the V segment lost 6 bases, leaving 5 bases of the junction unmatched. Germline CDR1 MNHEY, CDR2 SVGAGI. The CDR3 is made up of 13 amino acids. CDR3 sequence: CASRTDRATEAFF. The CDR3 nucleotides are TGTGCCAGCAGAACGGACAGGGCAACTGAAGCTTTCTTT.

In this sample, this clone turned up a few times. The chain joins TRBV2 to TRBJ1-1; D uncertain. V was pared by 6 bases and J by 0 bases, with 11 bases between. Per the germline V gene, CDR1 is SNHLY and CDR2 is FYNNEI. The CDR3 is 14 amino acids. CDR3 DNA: TGTGCCAGCAGGATAACAAGTATGAACACTGAAGCTTTCTTT. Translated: CASRITSMNTEAFF.

This CDR3 is CASSLQPGQGKETQYF. The CDR3 nucleotides read TGCGCCAGCAGCTTACAGCCGGGACAGGGAAAAGAGACCCAGTACTTC. The chain is built from TRBV4-1 and TRBJ2-5, with 9 bases that match TRBD1. The CDR3 is made up of 16 amino acids. V was pared by 5 bases and J by 3 bases, with 10 bases of the junction left unmatched. Germline V lookup: CDR1 MGHRA, CDR2 YSYEKL.

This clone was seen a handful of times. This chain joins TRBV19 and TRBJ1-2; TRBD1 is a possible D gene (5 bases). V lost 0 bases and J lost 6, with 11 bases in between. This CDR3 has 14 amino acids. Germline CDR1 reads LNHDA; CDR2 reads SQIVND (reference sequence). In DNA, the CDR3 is TGTGCCAGTAGTATAGATATCCTGACAGATGGCTACACCTTC. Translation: CASSIDILTDGYTF.

As DNA, the CDR3 is TGCGCCAGCAGCCAAGAATTCCCCCGCTCTGGGGCCAACGTCCTGACTTTC. Protein product: CASSQEFPRSGANVLTF. The chain uses TRBV4-3 and TRBJ2-6; D is unresolved. Trimming removed 0 bases at V and 0 bases at J, with 9 bases between. This CDR3 spans 17 amino acids. The germline V gene encodes CDR1 LGHNA and CDR2 YSLEER.

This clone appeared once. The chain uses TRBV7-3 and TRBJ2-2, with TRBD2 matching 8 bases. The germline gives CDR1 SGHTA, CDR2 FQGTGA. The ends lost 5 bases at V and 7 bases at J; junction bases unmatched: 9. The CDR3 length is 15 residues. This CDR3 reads CASSPHGGAGGELFF. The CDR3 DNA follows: TGTGCCAGCAGCCCCCACGGGGGGGCGGGCGGGGAGCTGTTTTTT.

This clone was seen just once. Here the CDR3 DNA reads TGCGCCAGCAGCTCTCTGACTAGCCTGGGGGAGCAGTTCTTC. Amino acids: CASSSLTSLGEQFF. The chain carries TRBV5-1 and TRBJ2-1; 7 bases are a match to TRBD2. Germline CDR1 and CDR2: SGHRS and YFSETQ. V shed 3 bases, J shed 10 bases, and the junction held 10 bases outside the gene matches. The CDR3 runs to 14 residues. Full variable domain (missing parts from reference TRBV5-1 and TRBJ2-1): KAGVTQTPRYLIKTRGQQVTLSCSPISGHRSVSWYQQTPGQGLQFLFEYFSETQRNKGNFPGRFSGRQFSNSRSEMNVSTLELGDSALYLCASSSLTSLGEQFFGPGTRLTVL.

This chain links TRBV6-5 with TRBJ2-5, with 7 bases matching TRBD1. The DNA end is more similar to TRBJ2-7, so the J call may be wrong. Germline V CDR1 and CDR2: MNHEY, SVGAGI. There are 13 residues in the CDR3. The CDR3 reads CASKPGQRYEQYF. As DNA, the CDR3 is TGTGCCAGCAAACCGGGACAGAGATACGAGCAGTACTTC.

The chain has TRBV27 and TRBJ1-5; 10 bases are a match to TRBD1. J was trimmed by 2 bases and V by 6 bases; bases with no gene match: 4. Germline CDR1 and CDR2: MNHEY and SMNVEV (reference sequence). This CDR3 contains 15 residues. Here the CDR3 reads CASSRDRGGNQPQHF. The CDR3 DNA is TGTGCCAGCAGCCGGGACAGGGGAGGCAATCAGCCCCAGCATTTT.

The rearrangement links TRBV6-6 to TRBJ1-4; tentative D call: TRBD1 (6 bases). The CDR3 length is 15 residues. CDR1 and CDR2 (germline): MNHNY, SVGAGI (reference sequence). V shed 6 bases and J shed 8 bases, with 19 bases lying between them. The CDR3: CASSQVSGVKEKLFF. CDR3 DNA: TGTGCCAGCAGCCAGGTGTCAGGGGTAAAGGAAAAACTGTTTTTT.

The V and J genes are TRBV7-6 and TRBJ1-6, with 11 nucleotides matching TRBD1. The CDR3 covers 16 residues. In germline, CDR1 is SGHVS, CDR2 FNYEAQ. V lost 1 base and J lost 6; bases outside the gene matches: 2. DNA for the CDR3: TGTGCCAGCAGCTTAGGGACAGGGGGCGGTAATTCACCCCTCCACTTT. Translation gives CASSLGTGGGNSPLHF.

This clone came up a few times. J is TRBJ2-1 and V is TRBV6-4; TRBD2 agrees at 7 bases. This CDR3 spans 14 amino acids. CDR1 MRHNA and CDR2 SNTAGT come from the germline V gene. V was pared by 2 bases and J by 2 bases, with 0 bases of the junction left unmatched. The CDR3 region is CASSDGGAYNEQFF. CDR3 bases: TGTGCCAGCAGTGACGGGGGGGCCTACAATGAGCAGTTCTTC.

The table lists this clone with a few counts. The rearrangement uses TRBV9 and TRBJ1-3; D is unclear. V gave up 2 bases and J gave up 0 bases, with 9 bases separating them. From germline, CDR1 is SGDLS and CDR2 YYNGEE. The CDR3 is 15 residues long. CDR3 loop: CASSVSGDSGNTIYF. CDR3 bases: TGTGCCAGCAGCGTGAGCGGAGACTCTGGAAACACCATATATTTT.

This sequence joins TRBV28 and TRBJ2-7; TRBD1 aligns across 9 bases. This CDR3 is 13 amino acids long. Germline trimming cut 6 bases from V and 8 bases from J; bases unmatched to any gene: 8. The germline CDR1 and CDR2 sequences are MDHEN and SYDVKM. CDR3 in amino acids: CASRPDGQGKQYF. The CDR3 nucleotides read TGTGCCAGCAGACCCGATGGACAGGGGAAGCAGTACTTC.

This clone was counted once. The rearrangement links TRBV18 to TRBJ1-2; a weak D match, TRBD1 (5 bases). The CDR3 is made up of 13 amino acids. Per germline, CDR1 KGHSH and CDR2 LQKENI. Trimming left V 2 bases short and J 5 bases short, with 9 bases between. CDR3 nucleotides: TGTGCCAGCTCACCAACGGGGACTTATGGCTACACCTTC. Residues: CASSPTGTYGYTF.

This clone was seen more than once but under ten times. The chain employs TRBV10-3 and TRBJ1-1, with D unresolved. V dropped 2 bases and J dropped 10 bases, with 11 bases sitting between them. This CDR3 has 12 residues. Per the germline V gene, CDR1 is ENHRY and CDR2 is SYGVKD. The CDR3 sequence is CAISEGQESAFF. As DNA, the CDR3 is TGTGCCATCAGTGAGGGGCAGGAATCAGCTTTCTTT.

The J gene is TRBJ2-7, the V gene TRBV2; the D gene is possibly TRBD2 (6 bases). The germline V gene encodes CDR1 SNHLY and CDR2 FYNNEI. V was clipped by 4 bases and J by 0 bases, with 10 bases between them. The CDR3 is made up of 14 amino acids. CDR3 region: CASSGPGSSYEQYF. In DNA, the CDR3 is TGTGCCAGCAGTGGGCCCGGGAGCTCCTACGAGCAGTACTTC.

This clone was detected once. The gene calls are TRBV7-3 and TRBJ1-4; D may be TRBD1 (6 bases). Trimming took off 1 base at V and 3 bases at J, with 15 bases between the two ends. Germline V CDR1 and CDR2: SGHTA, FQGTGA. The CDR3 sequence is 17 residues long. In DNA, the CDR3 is TGTGCCAGCAGCTTAATCGAGTGCTGGACAGCTAATGAAAAACTGTTTTTT. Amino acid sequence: CASSLIECWTANEKLFF.

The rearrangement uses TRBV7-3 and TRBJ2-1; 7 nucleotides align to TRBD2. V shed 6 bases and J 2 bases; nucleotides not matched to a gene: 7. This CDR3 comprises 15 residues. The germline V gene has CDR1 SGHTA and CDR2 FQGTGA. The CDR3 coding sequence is TGTGCCAGCAGAGTTAGCGGGCCGACCTACAATGAGCAGTTCTTC. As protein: CASRVSGPTYNEQFF.